This T cell receptor beta chain was captured by sequencing in a study of cytomegalovirus exposure and HLA in healthy donors (dated by TCRdb to 2016 to 2017). At the level of the whole study: In an earlier analysis of approximately 640 of the donors, approximately 260 Gb of sequence data and 90 million to 130 million unique TCR beta sequences from roughly 180 million T cells were reported. Roughly 300 gigabases of sequencing data and around 80 million unique TCR sequences made up an early release that covered some 640 HLA-typed donors. Among the roughly 370 genotyped donors, about 83% belonged to the genetic ancestry cluster associated with self-reported Caucasian donors. The study aimed to test whether signatures of past pathogen exposure could be identified by cataloging public T cell receptors. Using immunosequencing, the study profiled T cell repertoires from around 680 subjects and related those repertoires to cytomegalovirus serostatus. Besides the first cohort of around 670 subjects, a separate validation cohort made up of 120 different subjects was used. To predict cytomegalovirus infection status, the study brought together high-throughput TCR immunosequencing, statistical association of individual TCRs with disease status, and machine learning. A later analysis re-examined previously published TCR beta repertoires from more than 650 donors and added high-resolution HLA genotyping to investigate patterns of TCR occurrence. Rather than using new phenotypic data, the later analysis identified candidate immune exposures from TCR beta sequences and from how often those sequences occurred across donors. An earlier analysis of around 580 of the donors used high-throughput TCR beta sequencing to judge whether each TCR beta V gene segment behaved as functional or pseudogenic. Donor age, sex, ethnicity and CMV serostatus were compiled alongside the repertoire data. A later genetic analysis used genome-wide SNP genotypes for about 60% of the 666 donors, treating that subset as a discovery cohort. All discovery cohort repertoires had been generated on a single sequencing platform. Both class I and class II loci were covered by HLA typing, at four-digit resolution. The number of typed donors differed by locus: about 620-640 for A, B, C, DRB1 and DQB1; 522 for DQA1; 606 for DPA1; and roughly 490 for DPB1. Several DR-DQ haplotypes were handled as single units for association and clustering because linkage in the cohort was strong. Across some 400 genotyped donors of the cohort, an average of roughly 250,000 unique TCR beta nucleotide sequences per donor were sequenced, and roughly 20% of those sequences were non-productive. Here is what the overall study found, with its caveats: Some IMGT-functional V segments, including TRBV6-2 and TRBV6-3, could not be distinguished by the 87-base-pair reads and were therefore excluded. At a false discovery rate of 0.05, a later analysis linked under 20,000 TCR beta sequences to specific HLA alleles. A later genetic analysis reported fewer N-insertions in productive TCRs among donors in an Asian-associated ancestry cluster than the roughly 640-donor mean. In vitro tests confirmed that a few of the cytomegalovirus-associated TCR beta chains recognize cytomegalovirus antigens. A later analysis found that TCR association rates varied across HLA loci, with DRB1 alleles showing the most associated TCRs and HLA-C alleles the fewest. A cluster of highly shared sequence variants was judged likely to represent a technical artifact of the sequencing pipeline. The classifier was reported to diagnose cytomegalovirus status with high specificity and sensitivity in both the original and validation cohorts. Broadly in line with IMGT annotations, most TCR beta V segments showed up in productive rearrangements about 87% or about 30% of the time in an earlier analysis of around 550 of the donors. Because HLA typing was missing for some donors at each locus, association tests included only the typed subset. A further reported finding was that TCR beta sequences accurately predicted the HLA-A and HLA-B alleles for most subjects in the first cohort. The study listed 164 TCR beta chains as associated with cytomegalovirus. Correlated functional status among segregating V segments might be attributable to linkage disequilibrium, but an unknown experimental factor could not be ruled out. Most CMV-associated TCR beta chains appeared to be HLA-restricted in a later analysis, and the HLA associations seemed to be driven largely by CMV exposure. In a later analysis, HLA-associated TCR beta chains were found to be more clonally expanded and to have lower generation probabilities than equally common non-associated chains. The cohort was sequenced for TCR beta chains only, and without alpha or paired-chain data the features that could be detected were limited. Strong co-occurrence of HLA alleles, especially DR and DQ, made assigning TCR associations to individual alleles difficult. An association between a missense DCLRE1C variant and V-gene and J-gene trimming of TCR beta chains was found in a later genetic analysis and replicated in an independent cohort. Across donors, most TCR sequences were observed very rarely, whereas some public TCRs were present in many individuals. According to the authors, the approach could potentially be generalized to other disease states and immunological phenotypes. The only immune exposure information available for the cohort was CMV serostatus. Sequencing depth was assumed to be roughly uniform across donors in the presence/absence analyses, though that assumption may not hold. According to a later analysis, parvovirus B19, influenza, CMV and Epstein-Barr virus appeared linked to several top co-occurrence clusters. Because counts were too low, seventeen rarely observed V segments, including chromosome 9 orphons, were left out of the earlier analysis of several hundred of the donors.

In total, more than 500 healthy bone marrow donors made up the cohort. Cohort members were all nominally healthy when sampled, although unrecorded immune exposures were likely present. The donor tested CMV seropositive and was one of the 289 seropositive cohort members. Every donor gave a peripheral blood sample, and the peripheral blood mononuclear cells from that sample were used for TCR beta sequencing. Genomic DNA was extracted from the blood cell samples with the Qiagen DNeasy Blood Extraction Kit. As encoded in the germline V gene, CDR1 is LGHNA while CDR2 is YNFKEQ. V and J are trimmed by 2 bases and 1 base, and the gene matches miss 4 bases of the junction. Inclusive of the bounding cysteine and phenylalanine, the CDR3 is 15 residues long. The DNA shown is the 45-base CDR3, in frame from base 1. As for this clone: Its binding antigen is unknown. Nothing much larger sits one base from this clone, and base qualities are not available.

The library relied on the immunoSEQ multiplex PCR assay. For the multiplex PCR, a mixture combining 60 forward primers for TCR Vbeta segments and 13 reverse primers for TCR Jbeta segments was used. The CDR3 region of rearranged TCR beta genes was amplified from genomic DNA by a multiplex PCR assay. The amplified TCR beta libraries were sequenced on the Illumina HiSeq System as 87-base-pair reads. In the original analysis: Across the roughly 600 repertoires, a later analysis counted tens of millions of unique TCR beta chains, 9 million to 14 million of which were shared by at least two donors. A nearest-neighbor algorithm error-corrected the raw reads and collapsed the reads into unique sequences, merging closely related sequences to remove PCR and sequencing errors. V, D and J gene segments were assigned by aligning CDR3 sequences to IMGT reference sequences. For a sequence to be retained, a match of at least six nucleotides to both a V gene segment and a J gene segment was required. Rearrangements were called productive when the CDR3 lacked stop codons and stayed in frame with V and J; all others were non-productive. CDR3 was defined by IMGT convention, running from the second conserved V-encoded cysteine to the conserved J-encoded phenylalanine. The earlier analysis of about 590 of the donors excluded sequences that lacked an unambiguous match to a single V gene segment. In an earlier analysis of approximately 590 of the donors, V segments were called functional above 56.7% productive rearrangements and were called segregating when the between-donor standard deviation exceeded 5%. A statistical classification framework was built to diagnose cytomegalovirus status from the catalog of TCR beta chain sequences. In a later analysis, TCR nucleotide sequences were compared against IMGT/GENE-DB human TR gene sequences so that V and J genes could be assigned. In a later analysis, CDR3 sequences and most-parsimonious VDJ recombination scenarios were assigned using the TCRdist pipeline. In a later analysis, each TCR beta chain was defined by its CDR3 amino acid sequence together with its V-gene family, and reads lacking a unique V-gene family were excluded. In a later analysis, a few hundred highly shared, low-generation-probability nucleotide sequences were removed to address suspected cross-contamination and a sequencing artifact. In a later analysis, a clonal expansion index for each public chain was calculated from normalized within-repertoire ranks of inferred template counts. In a later analysis, generation probabilities were computed with a VDJ recombination model fitted to out-of-frame rearrangements, and the resulting probabilities were checked against IGoR. Hypergeometric tests were used in a later analysis to score TCR-TCR, TCR-HLA and TCR-CMV co-occurrence, with a repertoire-size bias correction applied to the TCR pairs. A later analysis estimated false discovery rates by permuting HLA or CMV assignments 20 times. In a later analysis, co-occurring TCRs were grouped using DBSCAN, and TCRdist sequence similarity was added for clustering within HLA-allele-positive subsets. Co-occurrence clustering excluded repertoires with fewer than 30,000 or more than 120,000 public chains, plus five with anomalous nucleotide sharing. The table comes from immuneACCESS by way of TCRdb, which keeps in-frame sequences with V and J called. Part of the clones is missing from these tables; in studies checked, under half for an unresolved V gene and the rest for unknown reasons. The V and J calls and the clone size are those of that table, but D and trimming were determined from the DNA. This sample lists 130,000 to 150,000 clones; around 84% were detected once. The ten largest clones capture 2.5% to 3.5% of the sample.

In this chain, TRBV4-2 is recombined with TRBJ1-1; 7 bases in between match TRBD1. The TCR was taken from a middle-aged man in good health and CMV-seropositive. Source material: PBMCs. The DNA reads TGTGCCAGCAGCCAACCCCAGGGGGAGAACACTGAAGCTTTCTTT. Translated, it reads CASSQPQGENTEAFF.